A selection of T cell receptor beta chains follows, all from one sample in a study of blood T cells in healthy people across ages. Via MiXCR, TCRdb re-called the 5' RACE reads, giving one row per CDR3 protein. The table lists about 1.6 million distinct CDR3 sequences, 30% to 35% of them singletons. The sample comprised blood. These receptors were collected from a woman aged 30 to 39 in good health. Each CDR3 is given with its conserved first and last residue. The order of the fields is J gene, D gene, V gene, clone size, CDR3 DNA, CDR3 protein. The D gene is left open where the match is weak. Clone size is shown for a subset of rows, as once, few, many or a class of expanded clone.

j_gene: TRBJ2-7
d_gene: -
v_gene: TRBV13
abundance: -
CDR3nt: TGTGCCAGCAGCTCCACACCGCGGTCCTACGAGCAGTACTTC
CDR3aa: CASSSTPRSYEQYF

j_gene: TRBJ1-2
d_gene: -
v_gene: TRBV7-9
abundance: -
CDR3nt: TGTGCCAGCAGCTCCCTCGGCGGGGTGGAGGGCTACACCTTC
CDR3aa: CASSSLGGVEGYTF

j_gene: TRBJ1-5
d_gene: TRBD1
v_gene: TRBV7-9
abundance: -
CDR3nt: TGTGCCAGCAGCCGGACAGGGGACGGTCAGCCCCAGCATTTT
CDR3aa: CASSRTGDGQPQHF

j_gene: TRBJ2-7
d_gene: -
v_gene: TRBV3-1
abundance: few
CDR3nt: TGTGCCAGCAGCCACCCCGGGGGACCCCACGAGCAGTACTTC
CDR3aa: CASSHPGGPHEQYF

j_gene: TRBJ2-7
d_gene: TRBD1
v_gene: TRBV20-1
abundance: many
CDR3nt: TGCAGTGCTAGAGTCCCGGACAGGGGGTTTACCTACGAGCAGTACTTC
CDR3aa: CSARVPDRGFTYEQYF

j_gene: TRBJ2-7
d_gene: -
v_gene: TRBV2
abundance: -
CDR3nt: TGTGCCAGCAGCGTCGGGCCGAGTGAGCAGTACTTC
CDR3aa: CASSVGPSEQYF

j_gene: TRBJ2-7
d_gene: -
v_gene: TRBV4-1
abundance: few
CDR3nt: TGCGCCAGCAGCCAAGACGCGTCAGACTACGAGCAGTACTTC
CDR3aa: CASSQDASDYEQYF

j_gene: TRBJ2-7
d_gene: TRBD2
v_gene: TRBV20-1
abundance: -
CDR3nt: TGCAGTGCTAGAGATCTCAGGGCTAGCGGAAGCTACGAGCAGTACTTC
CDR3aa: CSARDLRASGSYEQYF

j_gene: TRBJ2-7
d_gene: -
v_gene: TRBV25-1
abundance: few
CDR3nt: TGTGCCAGCAGGGGGGGACAGACCCAGATCAAGCAGTACTTC
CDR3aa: CASRGGQTQIKQYF

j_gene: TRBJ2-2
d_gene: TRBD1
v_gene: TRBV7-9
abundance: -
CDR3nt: TGTGCCAGCAGCTTCGGACAGGGGGGTTCCGGGGAGCTGTTTTTT
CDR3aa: CASSFGQGGSGELFF

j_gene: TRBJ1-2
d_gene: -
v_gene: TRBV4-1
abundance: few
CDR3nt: TGCGCCAGCTCCTCGTCGAGGGATGGCTACACCTTC
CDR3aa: CASSSSRDGYTF

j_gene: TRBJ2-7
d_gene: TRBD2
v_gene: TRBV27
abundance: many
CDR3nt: TGTGCCAGCAGTTTATCGACTAGCGGACCTTACGAGCAGTACTTC
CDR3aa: CASSLSTSGPYEQYF

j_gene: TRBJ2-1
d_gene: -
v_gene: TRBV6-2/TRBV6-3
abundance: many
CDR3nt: TGTGCCAGCACTCTCGCGGGGGCTTTTACCTACAATGAGCAGTTCTTC
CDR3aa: CASTLAGAFTYNEQFF

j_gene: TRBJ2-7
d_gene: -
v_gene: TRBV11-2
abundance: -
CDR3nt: TGTGCCAGCAGCCCCGGGGGGCGCCCATCCCCCGAGCAGTACTTC
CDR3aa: CASSPGGRPSPEQYF

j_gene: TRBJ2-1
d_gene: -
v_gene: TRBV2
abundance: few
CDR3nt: TGTGCCAGCACCAGGGAAGGGCTTTCGGGGGAGCAGTTCTTC
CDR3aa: CASTREGLSGEQFF

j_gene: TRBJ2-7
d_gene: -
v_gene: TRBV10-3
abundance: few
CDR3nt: TGTGCCATCAGTGGCTACAGGAGCTACGAGCAGTACTTC
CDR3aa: CAISGYRSYEQYF

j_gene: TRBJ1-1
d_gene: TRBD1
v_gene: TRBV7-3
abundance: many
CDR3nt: TGTGCCAGCAGCTACACAGGGGGTTCTGAAGCTTTCTTT
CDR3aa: CASSYTGGSEAFF